This TCR beta chain was sequenced during a study of blood T cells in healthy people across ages. Germline CDR1 and CDR2: LGHDT and YNNKEL (reference sequence). This CDR3 is built from 15 residues. This clonotype appeared a few times. It was with a sample-barcoded 5' primer and a J-beta primer mix that a second PCR of about 6 to 12 cycles was run. TCRdb re-called the 5' RACE reads with MiXCR, one entry per CDR3 protein. The table includes about 580,000 distinct CDR3 sequences, more than 45% detected once. The V and J genes are TRBV3-1 and TRBJ2-4; D is possibly TRBD1 (6 bases). The J call may be faulty, since TRBJ2-7 better matches the DNA end. Sample: blood. The sequence was collected from a man of 80 years or more in good health. CDR3 nucleotide sequence: TGTGCCAGCAGCCAAGCCTGGACAGACCTGTACGAGCAGTACTTC. Amino acid sequence: CASSQAWTDLYEQYF.